This TCR beta chain was recovered during a study of blood T cells in healthy people across ages. Study-level points and caveats: Donor CMV status, an unknown factor, possibly confounded changes in expanded clonotypes.

Note on this clonotype: Its antigen is not known.

The ends were cut back, 2 bases at V and 4 bases at J, with 13 bases in the middle. CDR3 size: 15 residues. CDR1 and CDR2 from the germline V gene are KGHSH and LQKENI. Every participating donor contributed around 9.5 milliliters of peripheral blood through a draw. They isolated at least 6 million PBMCs from each sample. Then a second PCR, running roughly 6 to 11 cycles, was carried out with a sample-barcoded 5' primer and a J-beta primer mix. TCRdb analysed the 5' RACE reads with MiXCR anew, one entry per CDR3 protein. The table lists roughly 830,000 distinct CDR3 sequences, less than 80% of them singletons.

The source material was blood. V is TRBV18 and J is TRBJ2-3, with D maybe TRBD2 (5 bases). The sequence came from a young man in good health. This CDR3 reads CASSPTPAGADTQYF. The CDR3 nucleotides are TGTGCCAGCTCACCAACCCCTGCGGGCGCAGATACGCAGTATTTT.